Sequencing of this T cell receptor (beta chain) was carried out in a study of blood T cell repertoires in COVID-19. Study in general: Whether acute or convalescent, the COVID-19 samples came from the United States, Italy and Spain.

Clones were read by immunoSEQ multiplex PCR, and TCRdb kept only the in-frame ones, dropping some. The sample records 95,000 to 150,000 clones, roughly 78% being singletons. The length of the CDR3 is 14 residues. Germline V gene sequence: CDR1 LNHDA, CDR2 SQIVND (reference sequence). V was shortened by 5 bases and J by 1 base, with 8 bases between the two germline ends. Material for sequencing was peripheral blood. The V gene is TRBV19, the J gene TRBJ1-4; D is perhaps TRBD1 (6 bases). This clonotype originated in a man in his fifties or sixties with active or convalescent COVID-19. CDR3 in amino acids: CASSFRGTNEKLFF. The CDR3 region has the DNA TGTGCCAGTAGTTTCAGGGGAACTAATGAAAAACTGTTTTTT.